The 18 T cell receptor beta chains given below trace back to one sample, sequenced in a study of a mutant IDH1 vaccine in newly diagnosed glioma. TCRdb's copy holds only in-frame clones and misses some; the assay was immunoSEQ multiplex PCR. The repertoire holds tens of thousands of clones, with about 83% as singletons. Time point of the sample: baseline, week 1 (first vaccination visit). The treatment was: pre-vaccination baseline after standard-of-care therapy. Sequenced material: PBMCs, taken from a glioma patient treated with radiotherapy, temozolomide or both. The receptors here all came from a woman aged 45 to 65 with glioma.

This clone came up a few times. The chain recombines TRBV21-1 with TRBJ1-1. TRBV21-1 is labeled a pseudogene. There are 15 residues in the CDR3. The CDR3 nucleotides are TGTGCCAGCAGCAAAGACATGGTGACGAACACTGAAGCTTTCTTT. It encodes CASSKDMVTNTEAFF.

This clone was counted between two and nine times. The CDR3 nucleotides are TGCAGCGTGCCGACAGGGGCTAACACCGGGGAGCTGTTTTTT. It codes for CSVPTGANTGELFF. The chain joins TRBV29-1 to TRBJ2-2, with TRBD1 matching over 8 bases. CDR3 length equals 14 residues. Per the germline V gene, CDR1 is SQVTM and CDR2 is ANQGSEA. The trim removed 6 bases at V and 2 bases at J, leaving 5 bases unmatched.

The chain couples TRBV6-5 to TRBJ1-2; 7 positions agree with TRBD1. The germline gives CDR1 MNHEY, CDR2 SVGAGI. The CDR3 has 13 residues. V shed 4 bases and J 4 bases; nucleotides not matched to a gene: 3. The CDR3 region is CASSWDSIYGYTF. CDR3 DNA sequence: TGTGCCAGCAGTTGGGACAGTATCTATGGCTACACCTTC.

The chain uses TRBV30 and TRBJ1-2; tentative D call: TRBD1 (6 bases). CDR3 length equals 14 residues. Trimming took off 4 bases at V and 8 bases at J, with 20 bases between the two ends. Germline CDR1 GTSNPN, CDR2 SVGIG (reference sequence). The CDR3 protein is CAWTPSRGGSGYTF. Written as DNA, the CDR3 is TGTGCCTGGACCCCGAGCAGGGGAGGATCGGGCTACACCTTC.

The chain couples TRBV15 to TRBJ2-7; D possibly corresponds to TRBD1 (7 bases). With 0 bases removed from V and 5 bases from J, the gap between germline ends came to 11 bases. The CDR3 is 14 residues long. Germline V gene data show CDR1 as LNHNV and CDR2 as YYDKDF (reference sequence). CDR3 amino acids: CATSRDRGDHEQYF. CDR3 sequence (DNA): TGTGCCACCAGCAGAGACAGGGGGGACCACGAGCAGTACTTC.

Here the CDR3 DNA reads TGTGCCAGCAGTCAACAGGTCCCGAGGGGCTACACCTTC. It codes for CASSQQVPRGYTF. V is TRBV6-6 and J is TRBJ1-2, with D perhaps matching TRBD1 (5 bases). Trimming shortened V by 5 bases and J by 8 bases, and 15 bases separated the two germline ends. The CDR3 is 13 amino acids. CDR1 and CDR2 from the germline V gene are MNHNY and SVGAGI (reference sequence).

The CDR3 nucleotides are TGTGCCAGCAGCCCCGGGACAGGAATGAACTATGGCTACACCTTC. Translation gives CASSPGTGMNYGYTF. This chain links TRBV11-2 with TRBJ1-2; 8 bases match TRBD1. V lost 5 bases, J lost 2 bases, and 7 bases stayed unmatched. Germline loops: CDR1 SGHAT, CDR2 FQNNGV. This CDR3 region has 15 residues.

CDR3 nucleotides: TGTGCCAGCAGCAGGGGATATAATTCACCCCTCCACTTT. It is translated as CASSRGYNSPLHF. V and J are TRBV27 and TRBJ1-6; perhaps TRBD1 as D (6 bases). This CDR3 is 13 amino acids long. Germline values: CDR1 MNHEY, CDR2 SMNVEV (reference sequence). V was pared by 6 bases and J by 4 bases, with 7 bases between.

The CDR3: CSVEENRGDTEAFF. The CDR3 nucleotides read TGCAGCGTTGAAGAGAACAGGGGAGACACTGAAGCTTTCTTT. This chain links TRBV29-1 with TRBJ1-1, with 7 positions matching TRBD1. The germline CDR1 and CDR2 sequences are SQVTM and ANQGSEA. Trimming took 0 bases from V and 3 from J; bases not matched to a gene: 4. This CDR3 has 14 residues.

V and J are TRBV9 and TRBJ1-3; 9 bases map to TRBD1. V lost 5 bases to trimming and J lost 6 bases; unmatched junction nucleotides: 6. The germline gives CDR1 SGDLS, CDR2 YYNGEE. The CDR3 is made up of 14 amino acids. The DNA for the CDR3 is TGTGCCAGCAGTCGTGACAGGGGGGAAAACACCATATATTTT. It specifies CASSRDRGENTIYF.

The CDR3 here is CASSLGTGLNEKLFF. In DNA, the CDR3 is TGTGCCAGCAGCTTGGGGACAGGCCTTAATGAAAAACTGTTTTTT. The rearrangement uses TRBV5-4 and TRBJ1-4; TRBD1 matches 7 bases. The CDR3 extends over 15 amino acids. Germline assignment: CDR1 SGHNT and CDR2 YYREEE (reference sequence). Losses at the gene ends were 0 bases for V and 4 bases for J; bases not matched to a gene: 3.

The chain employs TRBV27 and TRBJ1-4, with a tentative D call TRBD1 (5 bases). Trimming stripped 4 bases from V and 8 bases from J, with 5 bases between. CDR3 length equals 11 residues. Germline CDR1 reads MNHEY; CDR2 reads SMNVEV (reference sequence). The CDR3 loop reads CASSYREKLFF. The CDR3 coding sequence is TGTGCCAGCAGTTACAGGGAAAAACTGTTTTTT. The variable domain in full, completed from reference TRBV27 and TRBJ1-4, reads EAQVTQNPRYLITVTGKKLTVTCSQNMNHEYMSWYRQDPGLGLRQIYYSMNVEVTDKGDVPEGYKVSRKEKRNFPLILESPSPNQTSLYFCASSYREKLFFGSGTQLSVL.

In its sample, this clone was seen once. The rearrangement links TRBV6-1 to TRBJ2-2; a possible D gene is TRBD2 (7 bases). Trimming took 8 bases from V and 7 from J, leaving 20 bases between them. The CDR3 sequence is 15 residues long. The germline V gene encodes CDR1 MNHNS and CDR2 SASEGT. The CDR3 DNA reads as TGTGCCAGCTTCTGGGGGGGGGCCGGTGGCGGGGAGCTGTTTTTT. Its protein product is CASFWGGAGGGELFF.

The CDR3 here is CASSQWDRSYEQYF. DNA of the CDR3: TGCGCCAGCAGCCAATGGGACCGATCCTACGAGCAGTACTTC. V gene TRBV5-1 combines with J gene TRBJ2-7; D could derive from TRBD1 or TRBD2 (5 bases each). This CDR3 comprises 14 residues. Germline assignment: CDR1 SGHRS and CDR2 YFSETQ. Trimming shortened V by 4 bases and J by 1 base, and 12 bases separated the two germline ends.

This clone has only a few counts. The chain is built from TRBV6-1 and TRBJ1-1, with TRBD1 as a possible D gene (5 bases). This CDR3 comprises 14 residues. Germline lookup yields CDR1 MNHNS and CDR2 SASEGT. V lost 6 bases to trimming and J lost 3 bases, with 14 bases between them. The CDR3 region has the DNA TGTGCCAGCAGCACTAGGGGAGAAGACACTGAAGCTTTCTTT. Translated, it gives CASSTRGEDTEAFF.

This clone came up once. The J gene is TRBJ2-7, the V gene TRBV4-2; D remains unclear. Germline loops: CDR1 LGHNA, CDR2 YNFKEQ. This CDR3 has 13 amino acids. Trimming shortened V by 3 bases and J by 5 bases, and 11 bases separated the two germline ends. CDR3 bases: TGTGCCAGCAGCCATTCCCGACTCGACGAGCAGTACTTC. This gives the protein CASSHSRLDEQYF.

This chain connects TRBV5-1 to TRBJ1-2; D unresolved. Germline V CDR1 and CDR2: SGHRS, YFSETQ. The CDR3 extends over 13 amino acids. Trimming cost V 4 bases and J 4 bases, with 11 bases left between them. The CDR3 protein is CASSVDVSYGYTF. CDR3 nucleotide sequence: TGCGCCAGCAGCGTGGACGTAAGCTATGGCTACACCTTC.

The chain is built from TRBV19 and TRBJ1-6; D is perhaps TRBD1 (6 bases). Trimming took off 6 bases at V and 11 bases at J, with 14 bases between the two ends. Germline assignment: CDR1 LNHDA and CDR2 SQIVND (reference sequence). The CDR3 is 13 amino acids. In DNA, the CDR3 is TGTGCCAGTAGGGAACAGGGTCCGACACCCCTCCACTTT. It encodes CASREQGPTPLHF.